The rows below give T cell receptor beta chains drawn from one sample of a study of shared clonotypes between healthy human individuals. TCRdb keeps only in-frame clones here, not all; method: immunoSEQ multiplex PCR. The data hold about 1.1 million clones, with about 72% observed a single time. The sample consisted of memory CD4+ T cells from PBMCs. These receptors were collected from a man aged 18 to 29 in good health. Some clones in this sample may be carry-over from other donors' samples. Each CDR3 is given without its conserved first and last residue.

V gene	CDR3 length	J gene	CDR3 protein
TRBV6-5	13	TRBJ2-5	ASSTSGTGKETQY
TRBV9	13	TRBJ2-3	ASTQGHKNTDTQY
TRBV15	16	TRBJ2-7	ATSRGGQGGNPGGEQY
TRBV2	12	TRBJ2-3	ASSEGWAPDTQY
TRBV4-1	12	TRBJ2-5	ASSPRQGQETQY
TRBV30	15	TRBJ2-7	AWSPLWDREGDYEQY
TRBV2	9	TRBJ1-1	ASSEGQRAF
TRBV21-1	11	TRBJ2-7	ASSKGTGGCQY
TRBV19	12	TRBJ2-5	ASTKGGFQETQY
TRBV19	11	TRBJ1-4	ASRRKGGEKLF
TRBV2	12	TRBJ2-7	ASNGAGGPYEQY
TRBV30	11	TRBJ1-1	AWNSQPNTEAF
TRBV28	14	TRBJ2-1	ASSPDRGRYQDEQF
TRBV27	15	TRBJ1-4	ASSLDPQSATNEKLF
TRBV2	12	TRBJ2-3	ASRVDASTDTQY
TRBV6-4	15	TRBJ1-2	ASSAPRANPPNYGYT
TRBV29-1	10	TRBJ2-5	SVGFQGETQY
TRBV10-3	12	TRBJ1-2	AISGSQGAGGYT
TRBV27	13	TRBJ2-7	ASSRVGGPPYEQY
TRBV7-8	10	TRBJ2-7	AHSLTTYEQY
TRBV11-3	10	TRBJ2-2	ASSMTTGELF
TRBV5-1	16	TRBJ1-2	ASSLAGSSREFDYGYT
TRBV5-1	13	TRBJ2-1	ASYAEDRGYNEQF
TRBV25-1	13	TRBJ2-2	ASSPSGGGTGELF
TRBV5-1	15	TRBJ2-1	ASSLIAGGSSYNEQF
TRBV30	10	TRBJ1-3	AWSARVAPIY
TRBV18	13	TRBJ2-7	ASSPGLAGEGEQY
TRBV6-5	13	TRBJ2-5	ASSRQGRGQETQY
TRBV5-1	11	TRBJ1-2	ASSFDGNYGYT
TRBV28	14	TRBJ1-5	ASSILPPGSNQPQH
TRBV18	13	TRBJ2-7	ASSPSGRGRYEQY
TRBV7-8	15	TRBJ2-7	ASSPRTGGGSSYEQY
TRBV2	9	TRBJ2-1	ASNAYNEQF
TRBV2	15	TRBJ2-2	ASSKEVAGANTGELF
TRBV28	10	TRBJ2-7	ASRTLAYEQY
TRBV18	10	TRBJ2-5	ASSPHQETQY
TRBV5-4	13	TRBJ2-3	ASSLKAGATDTQY
TRBV9	13	TRBJ1-1	ASSPQEGGYTEAF
TRBV29-1	10	TRBJ1-2	SVEDQGVDYT
TRBV6-6	12	TRBJ1-2	ASSYEQGVYGYT
TRBV5-1	11	TRBJ2-3	ASSPRGVDTQY
TRBV28	11	TRBJ2-7	ASLSGSSYEQY
TRBV19	10	TRBJ2-7	ASSTGTYEQY
TRBV15	15	TRBJ2-7	ATSPAIGLAGTHEQY
TRBV2	14	TRBJ1-2	ASSDEGTGLGYGYT
TRBV5-4	15	TRBJ1-1	ASSSTYNRQLNTEAF
TRBV7-9	10	TRBJ1-1	ASSLQATEAF
TRBV29-1	12	TRBJ1-2	SVVGQGVNYGYT
TRBV27	12	TRBJ2-7	ASSFYPGGGEQY
TRBV4-1	12	TRBJ2-2	ASSQDGRPGELF
TRBV28	10	TRBJ1-1	ASTGGRTEAF
TRBV10-3	14	TRBJ1-2	AISVAGPQVNYGYT
TRBV28	11	TRBJ1-1	ASSLAVNTEAF